Below are 18 T cell receptor beta chains sequenced from a single sample in a study of T cell repertoires in cytomegalovirus infection (dated by TCRdb to 2018 to 2020). Sequenced on an Illumina HiSeq 1500. TCRdb applied fastp at Q25 and MiXCR to the public reads, then kept only in-frame beta chains. Here each entry gathers all rows of one CDR3 protein and keeps the most common genes and DNA. The sample table contains a few hundred thousand distinct CDR3 sequences; only one count was recorded for 17% of them. Approximately 51% of the sample goes to the ten largest clones. The specimen was CD8+ T cells from PBMCs. The receptor source for this set is a human donor in good health (CMV status not recorded). Some clones in this sample may be carry-over from other donors' samples.

The chain recombines TRBV29-1 with TRBJ2-3; 8 bases are shared with TRBD1. The CDR3 runs to 15 residues. Germline loops: CDR1 SQVTM, CDR2 ANQGSEA. V dropped 3 bases and J dropped 3; count of bases not matched to a gene: 8. The CDR3 DNA reads TGCAGCGTTGAGATGACAGGGGCCAGGACAGATACGCAGTATTTT. Its translation: CSVEMTGARTDTQYF.

About this clonotype: A read error is possible here, since a much larger clone lies one base away. This sequence joins TRBV27 and TRBJ2-1; D possibly corresponds to TRBD2 (5 bases). Germline values: CDR1 MNHEY, CDR2 SMNVEV (reference sequence). This CDR3 is 16 amino acids long. The CDR3 region has the DNA TGTACCAGCAGTTTATATGGGGAGAACTCCTACAATGAGCAGTTCTTC. Its translation: CTSSLYGENSYNEQFF.

This clonotype was counted many times. The J gene is TRBJ2-3, the V gene TRBV12-3 or TRBV12-4; either TRBD1 or TRBD2 may fit D (6 bases each). Deletions cut 5 bases from V and 4 bases from J, with 13 bases between. CDR3 length equals 14 residues. The CDR3 is CASSGGRFADTQYF. The CDR3 bases are TGTGCCAGCAGTGGGGGGCGGTTCGCAGATACGCAGTATTTT.

This clonotype was seen once. This chain joins TRBV6-6 and TRBJ1-2; no definite D call. V dropped 10 bases and J dropped 1 base, with 16 bases sitting between them. The CDR3 has 14 residues. Germline V gives CDR1 MNHNY, CDR2 SVGAGI (reference sequence). This chain's CDR3 is CATPREEGNYGYTF. The CDR3 DNA is TGTGCCACCCCTCGGGAGGAGGGTAACTATGGCTACACCTTC.

This clonotype was seen many times. The chain recombines TRBV19 with TRBJ2-4; D gene unclear. Germline values: CDR1 LNHDA, CDR2 SQIVND (reference sequence). The CDR3 loop spans 18 amino acids. V was pared by 7 bases and J by 3 bases, with 25 bases between. CDR3 residues: CASNDPPTTPSGKNIQYF. Written as DNA, the CDR3 is TGTGCCAGTAACGACCCCCCCACCACTCCCTCAGGCAAAAACATTCAGTACTTC.

This clonotype was seen a handful of times. The chain employs TRBV7-9 and TRBJ2-3, with D possibly TRBD2 on 6 matching bases. The CDR3 loop spans 20 amino acids. V shed 1 base and J shed 0 bases, with 23 bases lying between them. The germline CDR1 and CDR2 sequences are SEHNR and FQNEAQ (reference sequence). CDR3 protein: CASSLVLQAYGGDSTDTQYF. The DNA for the CDR3 is TGTGCCAGCAGCTTAGTACTTCAGGCGTACGGCGGGGATAGCACAGATACGCAGTATTTT.

V and J are TRBV7-9 and TRBJ2-5; D is possibly TRBD1 or TRBD2 (7 bases each). Germline V gene sequence: CDR1 SEHNR, CDR2 FQNEAQ (reference sequence). The CDR3 has 16 residues. V lost 4 bases, J lost 2 bases, and 17 bases lay in between. The CDR3 DNA is TGTGCCAGCAGCTCAGTATCCAGGGGGGGACAAGAGACCCAGTACTTC. Its translation: CASSSVSRGGQETQYF.

The chain combines TRBV6-6 with TRBJ2-1, with 11 bases lining up with TRBD2. Germline CDR1 MNHNY, CDR2 SVGAGI (reference sequence). The CDR3 is 16 amino acids. The ends lost 4 bases at V and 7 bases at J; junction bases unmatched: 9. CDR3 nucleotides: TGTGCCAGCAGTTTATTAGCGGGGGGGCGGTGGAATGAGCAGTTCTTC. It translates to CASSLLAGGRWNEQFF.

The chain has TRBV20-1 and TRBJ1-2; D is undetermined. The CDR3 totals 18 residues. V was clipped by 0 bases and J by 0 bases, with 20 bases between them. The germline CDR1 and CDR2 sequences are DFQATT and SNEGSKA (reference sequence). The CDR3 coding sequence is TGCAGTGCTAGAGATTCGTCAGGACTGTCCTCACCTAACTATGGCTACACCTTC. It encodes CSARDSSGLSSPNYGYTF.

This clonotype came up many times. CDR3 DNA sequence: TGTGCCAGCAGCGAGCAAGGGGGGTTCGGTGAGCAGTTCTTC. It encodes CASSEQGGFGEQFF. The J gene is TRBJ2-1, the V gene TRBV7-6, with D perhaps TRBD1 or TRBD2 (6 bases each). The V end lost 5 bases, the J end lost 9 bases, and 17 bases lay between the germline ends. CDR3 size: 14 residues. CDR1 is SGHVS, CDR2 FNYEAQ, per germline.

This clonotype was counted ten times or more. V gene TRBV7-2 combines with J gene TRBJ2-7, with 11 bases lining up with TRBD2. V was pared by 4 bases and J by 3 bases, with 5 bases of the junction left unmatched. The CDR3 runs to 15 residues. The germline gives CDR1 SGHTA, CDR2 FQGNSA. The CDR3 coding sequence is TGTGCCAGCAGCTATAGCGGGGGGGTCTTCTACGAGCAGTACTTC. This gives the protein CASSYSGGVFYEQYF.

The chain links TRBV4-1 to TRBJ2-7, with 7 bases that match TRBD2. The CDR3 contains 16 residues. V was clipped by 1 base and J by 1 base; unmatched bases: 7. Germline V CDR1 and CDR2: MGHRA, YSYEKL. For the CDR3, the DNA is TGCGCCAGCAGCCAAGGGAGCGGGGAAGAGTCCTACGAGCAGTACTTC. Protein product: CASSQGSGEESYEQYF.

This chain links TRBV10-3 with TRBJ2-3; the match to TRBD2 covers 10 bases. Germline trimming cut 2 bases from V and 4 bases from J; bases unmatched to any gene: 6. Per germline, CDR1 ENHRY and CDR2 SYGVKD. CDR3 length: 16 residues. The CDR3 DNA reads as TGTGCCATCAGTGAGGGTACTAGCGGGGTCGCAGATACGCAGTATTTT. Translating gives CAISEGTSGVADTQYF.

This clonotype was counted at least ten times. The chain carries TRBV12-3 or TRBV12-4 and TRBJ1-1; a weak D match, TRBD1 (5 bases). Trimming shortened V by 5 bases and J by 0 bases, and 19 bases separated the two germline ends. The CDR3 sequence is 17 residues long. CDR3 loop: CASSLRTSLTMNTEAFF. CDR3 bases: TGTGCCAGCAGTCTAAGGACAAGTTTAACAATGAACACTGAAGCTTTCTTT.

This clonotype has at least ten counts. The rearrangement links TRBV4-1 to TRBJ2-7; no reliable D call. V was trimmed by 1 base and J by 6 bases, leaving 19 bases between them. CDR3 length: 16 residues. CDR1 MGHRA and CDR2 YSYEKL come from the germline V gene. The CDR3 DNA is TGCGCCAGCAGCCAAGTGCTGCTAGACCCCAAGGGCGAGCAGTACTTC. Protein product: CASSQVLLDPKGEQYF.

The CDR3 here is CAISESTTGANVLTF. For the CDR3, the DNA is TGTGCCATCAGTGAGTCAACGACTGGGGCCAACGTCCTGACTTTC. J is TRBJ2-6 and V is TRBV10-3, with D hard to call. The V gene's germline CDR1 is ENHRY and CDR2 SYGVKD. There are 15 residues in the CDR3. Trimming removed 0 bases from V and 2 bases from J, with 5 bases in between.

The gene calls are TRBV28 and TRBJ1-2; 9 positions agree with TRBD1. The CDR3 loop spans 16 amino acids. CDR1 is MDHEN and CDR2 is SYDVKM in the germline V gene. Losses at the gene ends were 7 bases for V and 3 bases for J; bases not matched to a gene: 12. The CDR3: CASKSTGGGLDYGYTF. The CDR3 nucleotides read TGTGCCAGCAAGTCCACAGGGGGCGGCTTGGACTATGGCTACACCTTC.

There are many counts of this clonotype. The rearrangement links TRBV28 to TRBJ2-6; 7 bases are shared with TRBD1. This CDR3 is 17 amino acids long. After removal of 7 bases from V and 4 bases from J, the junction contained 13 bases not matched to a gene. Per germline, CDR1 MDHEN and CDR2 SYDVKM. The DNA of the CDR3 is TGTGCCAGCACCTATCGGGACAGCCACGGAGGGGCCAACGTCCTGACTTTC. Encoded protein: CASTYRDSHGGANVLTF.